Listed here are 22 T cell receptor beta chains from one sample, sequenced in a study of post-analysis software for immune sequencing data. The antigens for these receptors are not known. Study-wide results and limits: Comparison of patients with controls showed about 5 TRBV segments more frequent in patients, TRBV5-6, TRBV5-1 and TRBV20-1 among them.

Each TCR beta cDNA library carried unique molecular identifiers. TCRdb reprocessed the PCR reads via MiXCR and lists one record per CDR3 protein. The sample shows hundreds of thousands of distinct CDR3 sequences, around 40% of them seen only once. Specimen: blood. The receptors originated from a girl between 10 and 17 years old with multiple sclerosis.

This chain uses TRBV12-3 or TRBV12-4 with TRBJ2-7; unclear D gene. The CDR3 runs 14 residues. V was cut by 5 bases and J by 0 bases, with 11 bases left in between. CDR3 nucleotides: TGTGCCAGCAGTCCGGGCCCAAGCTCCTACGAGCAGTACTTC. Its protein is CASSPGPSSYEQYF.

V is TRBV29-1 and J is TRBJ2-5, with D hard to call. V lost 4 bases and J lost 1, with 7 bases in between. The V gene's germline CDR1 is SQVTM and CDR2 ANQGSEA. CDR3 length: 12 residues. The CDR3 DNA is TGCAGCGTTGGGCCGGCCCAAGAGACCCAGTACTTC. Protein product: CSVGPAQETQYF. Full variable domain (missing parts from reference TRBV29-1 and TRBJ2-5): SAVISQKPSRDICQRGTSLTIQCQVDSQVTMMFWYRQQPGQSLTLIATANQGSEATYESGFVIDKFPISRPNLTFSTLTVSNMSPEDSSIYLCSVGPAQETQYFGPGTRLLVL.

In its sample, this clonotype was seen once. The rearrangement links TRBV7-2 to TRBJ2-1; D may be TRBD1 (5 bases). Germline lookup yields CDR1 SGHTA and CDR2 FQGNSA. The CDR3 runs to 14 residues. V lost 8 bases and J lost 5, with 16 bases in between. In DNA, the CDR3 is TGTGCCAGCGGTTCCAGGGTCCGAAACAATGAGCAGTTCTTC. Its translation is CASGSRVRNNEQFF. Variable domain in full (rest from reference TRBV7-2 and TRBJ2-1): GAGVSQSPSNKVTEKGKDVELRCDPISGHTALYWYRQSLGQGLEFLIYFQGNSAPDKSGLPSDRFSAERTGGSVSTLTIQRTQQEDSAVYLCASGSRVRNNEQFFGPGTRLTVL.

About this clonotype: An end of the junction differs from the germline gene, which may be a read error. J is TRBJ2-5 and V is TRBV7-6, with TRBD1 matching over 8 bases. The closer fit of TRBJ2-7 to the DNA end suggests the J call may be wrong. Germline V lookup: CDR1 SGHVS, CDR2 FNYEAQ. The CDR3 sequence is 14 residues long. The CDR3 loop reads CVSSQQGGTYEQYF. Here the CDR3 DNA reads TGTGTCAGCAGCCAACAGGGGGGAACCTACGAGCAGTACTTC.

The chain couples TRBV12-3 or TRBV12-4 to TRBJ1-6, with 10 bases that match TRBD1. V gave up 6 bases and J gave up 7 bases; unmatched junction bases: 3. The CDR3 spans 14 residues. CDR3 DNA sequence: TGTGCCAGCAGAGAGACAGGGGGCAATTCACCCCTCCACTTT. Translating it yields CASRETGGNSPLHF.

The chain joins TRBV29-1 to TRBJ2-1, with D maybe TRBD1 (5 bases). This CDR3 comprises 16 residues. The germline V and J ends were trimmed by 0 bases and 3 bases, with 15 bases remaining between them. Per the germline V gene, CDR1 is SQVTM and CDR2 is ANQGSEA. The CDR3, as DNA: TGCAGCGTTGAAGAGGGTCCAGGGCAGGACTACAATGAGCAGTTCTTC. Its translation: CSVEEGPGQDYNEQFF.

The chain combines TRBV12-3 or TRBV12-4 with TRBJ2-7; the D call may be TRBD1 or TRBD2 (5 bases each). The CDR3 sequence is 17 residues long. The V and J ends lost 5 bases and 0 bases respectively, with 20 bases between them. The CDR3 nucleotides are TGTGCCAGCAGTCCCAAAGGGACCTGGGAGAGCTCCTACGAGCAGTACTTC. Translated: CASSPKGTWESSYEQYF.

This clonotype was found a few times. The CDR3 DNA reads as TGCGCCAGCAGCCCTAAAGGGGATAGCAATCAGCCCCAGCATTTT. It translates to CASSPKGDSNQPQHF. V and J are TRBV4-1 and TRBJ1-5, with D perhaps matching TRBD1 (5 bases). This CDR3 contains 15 residues. Germline CDR1 MGHRA, CDR2 YSYEKL. The V end lost 4 bases, the J end lost 0 bases, and 10 bases lay between the germline ends.

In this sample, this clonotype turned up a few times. CDR3 amino acids: CASSQDSGAWGGYTF. DNA for the CDR3: TGCGCCAGCAGCCAAGATTCAGGGGCCTGGGGTGGCTACACCTTC. The V and J genes are TRBV4-1 and TRBJ1-2; possible D gene TRBD1, 6 bases. Germline values: CDR1 MGHRA, CDR2 YSYEKL. The CDR3 extends over 15 amino acids. V lost 0 bases, J lost 7 bases, and 15 bases lay in between.

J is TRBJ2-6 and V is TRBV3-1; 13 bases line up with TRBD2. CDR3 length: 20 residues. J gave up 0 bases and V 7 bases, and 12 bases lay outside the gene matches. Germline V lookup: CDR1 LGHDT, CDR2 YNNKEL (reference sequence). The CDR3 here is CASIGTSGNPGSSGANVLTF. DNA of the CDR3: TGTGCCAGCATCGGGACTAGCGGGAACCCAGGAAGCTCTGGGGCCAACGTCCTGACTTTC.

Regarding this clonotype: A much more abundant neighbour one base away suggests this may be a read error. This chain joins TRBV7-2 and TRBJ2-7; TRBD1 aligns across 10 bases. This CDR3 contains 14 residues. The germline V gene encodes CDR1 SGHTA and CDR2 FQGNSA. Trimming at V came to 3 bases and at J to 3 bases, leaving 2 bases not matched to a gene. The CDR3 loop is CASSFRDRGYEQYF. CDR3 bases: TGTGCCAGCAGCTTCCGGGACAGGGGCTACGAGCAGTACTTC.

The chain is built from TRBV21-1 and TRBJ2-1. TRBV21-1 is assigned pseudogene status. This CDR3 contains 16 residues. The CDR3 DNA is TGTGCCAGCAGCATAGGGAGACAGGGCCCCTACAATGAGCAGTTCTTC. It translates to CASSIGRQGPYNEQFF.

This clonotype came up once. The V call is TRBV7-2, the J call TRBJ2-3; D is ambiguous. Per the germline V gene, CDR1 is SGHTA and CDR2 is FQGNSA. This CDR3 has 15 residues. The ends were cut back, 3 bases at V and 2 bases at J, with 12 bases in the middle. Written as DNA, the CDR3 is TGTGCCAGCAGCTTCGACGTGGGGAACACAGATACGCAGTATTTT. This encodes CASSFDVGNTDTQYF. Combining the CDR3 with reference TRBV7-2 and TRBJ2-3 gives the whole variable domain GAGVSQSPSNKVTEKGKDVELRCDPISGHTALYWYRQSLGQGLEFLIYFQGNSAPDKSGLPSDRFSAERTGGSVSTLTIQRTQQEDSAVYLCASSFDVGNTDTQYFGPGTRLTVL.

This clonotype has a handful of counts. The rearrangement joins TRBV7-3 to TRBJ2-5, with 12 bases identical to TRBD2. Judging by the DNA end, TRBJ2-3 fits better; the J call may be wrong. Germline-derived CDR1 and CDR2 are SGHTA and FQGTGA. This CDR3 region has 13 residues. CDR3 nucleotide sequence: TGTGCCAGCAGCCCCGGACTAGCGGGAACGCAGTATTTT. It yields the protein CASSPGLAGTQYF.

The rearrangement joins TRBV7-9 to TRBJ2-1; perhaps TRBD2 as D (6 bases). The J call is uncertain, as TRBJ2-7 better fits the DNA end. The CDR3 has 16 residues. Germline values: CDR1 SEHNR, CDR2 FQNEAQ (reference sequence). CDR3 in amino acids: CASSLPRGGRPYEQYF. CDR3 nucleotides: TGTGCCAGCAGCTTACCCCGTGGGGGGAGACCCTACGAGCAGTACTTC.

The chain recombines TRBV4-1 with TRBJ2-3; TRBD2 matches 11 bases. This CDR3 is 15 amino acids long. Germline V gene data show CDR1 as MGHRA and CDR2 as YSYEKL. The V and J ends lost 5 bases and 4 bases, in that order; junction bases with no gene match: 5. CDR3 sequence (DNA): TGCGCCAGCAGCTCGGGACTAGCGGCCCCAGATACGCAGTATTTT. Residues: CASSSGLAAPDTQYF.

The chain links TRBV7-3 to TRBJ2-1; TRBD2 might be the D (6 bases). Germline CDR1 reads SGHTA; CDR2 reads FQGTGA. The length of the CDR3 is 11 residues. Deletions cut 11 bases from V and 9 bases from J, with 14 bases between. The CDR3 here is CASAGGAEQFF. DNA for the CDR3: TGTGCCTCCGCCGGAGGGGCTGAGCAGTTCTTC.

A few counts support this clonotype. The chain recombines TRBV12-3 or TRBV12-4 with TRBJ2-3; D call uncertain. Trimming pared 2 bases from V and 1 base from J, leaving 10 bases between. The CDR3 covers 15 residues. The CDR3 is CASSLSNGGTDTQYF. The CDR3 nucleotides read TGTGCCAGCAGTTTAAGTAATGGGGGCACAGATACGCAGTATTTT.

The CDR3 region is CASSLEAPEGTQYF. The CDR3 coding sequence is TGCGCCAGCAGCTTGGAGGCCCCGGAAGGGACCCAGTACTTC. The chain recombines TRBV5-1 with TRBJ2-7; D is ambiguous. Gene TRBJ2-5 matches the end of the DNA better, so the J call may be wrong. The CDR3 is 14 residues long. Germline CDR1 is SGHRS and CDR2 is YFSETQ.

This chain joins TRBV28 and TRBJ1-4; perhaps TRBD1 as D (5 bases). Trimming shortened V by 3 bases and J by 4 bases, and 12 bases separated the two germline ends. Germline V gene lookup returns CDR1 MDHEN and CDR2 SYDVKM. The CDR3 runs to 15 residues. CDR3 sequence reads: CASSFVGQGNEKLFF. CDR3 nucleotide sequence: TGTGCCAGCAGTTTCGTCGGGCAGGGTAATGAAAAACTGTTTTTT.

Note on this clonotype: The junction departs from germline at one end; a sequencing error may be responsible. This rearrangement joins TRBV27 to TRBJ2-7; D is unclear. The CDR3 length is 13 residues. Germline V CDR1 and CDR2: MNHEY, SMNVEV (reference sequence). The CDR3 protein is CAGSLSSSYEQYF. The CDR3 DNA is TGTGCCGGCAGTTTATCGAGTAGCTACGAGCAGTACTTC.

In nucleotides, the CDR3 is TGCAGTGCTGCCGGGAGGCGCGGCTACAATGAGCAGTTCTTC. Its protein product is CSAAGRRGYNEQFF. This chain links TRBV20-1 with TRBJ2-1; 7 bases fit TRBD2. Germline values: CDR1 DFQATT, CDR2 SNEGSKA (reference sequence). The CDR3 contains 14 residues. V gave up 5 bases and J gave up 3 bases; unmatched junction bases: 7.